One and the same sample provided the 2 T cell receptor beta chains below, sequenced in a study of shared clonotypes between healthy human individuals. The protocol was immunoSEQ multiplex PCR, while the TCRdb copy is restricted to in-frame clones and leaves out a portion. The table records about 590,000 clones, just under 97% of them present only once. Positively selected for CCR7, the CD45RO-negative cells used as naive CD8 cells excluded terminally differentiated effector memory CD45RA+ cells. The specimen sequenced was naive CD8+ T cells sorted from blood. All receptors come from a woman in her 30s in good health.

This clone was detected once. The V call is TRBV27, the J call TRBJ2-7; TRBD2 aligns across 9 bases. The CDR3 covers 15 residues. V trimming: 8 bases; J trimming: 3 bases; junction bases outside the gene matches: 11. The V gene's germline CDR1 is MNHEY and CDR2 SMNVEV (reference sequence). CDR3 protein: CASLKSTSGNYEQYF. DNA for the CDR3: TGTGCCAGCCTCAAGTCGACTAGCGGAAACTACGAGCAGTACTTC.

V usage is TRBV11-2 and J usage is TRBJ1-2; the D is unclear. The CDR3 covers 12 residues. Per the germline V gene, CDR1 is SGHAT and CDR2 is FQNNGV. V lost 1 base to trimming and J lost 5 bases, with 5 bases between them. The CDR3 spells CASSLGIYGYTF. The CDR3 DNA follows: TGTGCCAGCAGCTTAGGGATATATGGCTACACCTTC.